These T cell receptor beta chains were read from a single sample in a study of cytomegalovirus exposure and HLA in healthy donors. Generated by immunoSEQ multiplex PCR, the TCRdb table keeps only in-frame clones and is missing some. The repertoire has around 150,000 clones, 86% of them found once; the top ten carry 2% to 2.5%. Source material: PBMCs. Source of these receptors: a woman younger than 30 in good health and CMV-seronegative. The CDR3 runs from the conserved cysteine through the conserved F or W. A D gene is named only where the DNA matches it firmly. Some rows mark clone size as missing; the rest say once, few, many or name a class of expanded clone.

cdr3_aa: CAIRREETQYF
cdr3_nt: TGTGCCATTCGGAGGGAGGAGACCCAGTACTTC
j_call: TRBJ2-5
v_call: TRBV10-3
d_call: -
clone_size: -

cdr3_aa: CASSYSGLAGNEQFF
cdr3_nt: TGTGCCAGCAGTTACTCCGGACTAGCGGGAAACGAGCAGTTCTTC
j_call: TRBJ2-1
v_call: TRBV6-5
d_call: TRBD2
clone_size: -

cdr3_aa: CASSLAGGARDEKLFF
cdr3_nt: TGTGCCAGCAGCTTGGCCGGGGGGGCGAGGGATGAAAAACTGTTTTTT
j_call: TRBJ1-4
v_call: TRBV5-6
d_call: -
clone_size: -

cdr3_aa: CASSMEGAGYGYTF
cdr3_nt: TGCGCCAGCAGCATGGAGGGGGCGGGATATGGCTACACCTTC
j_call: TRBJ1-2
v_call: TRBV5-1
d_call: TRBD1
clone_size: -

cdr3_aa: CASSLGSTGGYGYTF
cdr3_nt: TGTGCCAGCAGCTTGGGGTCGACAGGGGGCTATGGCTACACCTTC
j_call: TRBJ1-2
v_call: TRBV5-6
d_call: TRBD1
clone_size: -

cdr3_aa: CSGWSKDRGLEGYTF
cdr3_nt: TGCAGCGGCTGGTCCAAGGACAGGGGTCTCGAGGGCTACACCTTC
j_call: TRBJ1-2
v_call: TRBV29-1
d_call: TRBD1
clone_size: -

cdr3_aa: CAWSTLGLATGEQFF
cdr3_nt: TGTGCCTGGAGTACATTGGGACTAGCCACAGGGGAGCAGTTCTTC
j_call: TRBJ2-1
v_call: TRBV30
d_call: TRBD2
clone_size: -

cdr3_aa: CSAVGGLLNTEAFF
cdr3_nt: TGCAGCGCCGTGGGGGGGCTACTTAACACTGAAGCTTTCTTT
j_call: TRBJ1-1
v_call: TRBV29-1
d_call: -
clone_size: once

cdr3_aa: CASSVGLVAGNEYNEQFF
cdr3_nt: TGTGCCAGCAGTGTAGGGTTGGTAGCGGGGAACGAGTACAATGAGCAGTTCTTC
j_call: TRBJ2-1
v_call: TRBV6-4
d_call: TRBD2
clone_size: -

cdr3_aa: CASSSPGRAREQYF
cdr3_nt: TGTGCCAGCTCCTCCCCGGGCAGGGCAAGGGAGCAGTACTTC
j_call: TRBJ2-7
v_call: TRBV27
d_call: -
clone_size: -

cdr3_aa: CASSYSSNGQETQYF
cdr3_nt: TGTGCCAGCAGTTACTCGAGTAACGGCCAAGAGACCCAGTACTTC
j_call: TRBJ2-5
v_call: TRBV6-5
d_call: -
clone_size: -

cdr3_aa: CASSAGTVSTDTQYF
cdr3_nt: TGTGCCAGCAGCGCAGGGACAGTCAGCACAGATACGCAGTATTTT
j_call: TRBJ2-3
v_call: TRBV9
d_call: TRBD1
clone_size: once

cdr3_aa: CASSLVSLGDTEAFF
cdr3_nt: TGTGCCAGCAGCTTGGTGTCTCTAGGGGACACTGAAGCTTTCTTT
j_call: TRBJ1-1
v_call: TRBV7-8
d_call: -
clone_size: -

cdr3_aa: CASSLFQGQETQYF
cdr3_nt: TGCGCCAGCAGCTTGTTCCAGGGGCAAGAGACCCAGTACTTC
j_call: TRBJ2-5
v_call: TRBV5-1
d_call: -
clone_size: -

cdr3_aa: CASSPRTSGKHTDTQYF
cdr3_nt: TGTGCCAGCAGCCCGCGGACTAGCGGGAAGCACACAGATACGCAGTATTTT
j_call: TRBJ2-3
v_call: TRBV11-2
d_call: TRBD2
clone_size: -

cdr3_aa: CASSFRDRVGNEQFF
cdr3_nt: TGTGCCAGCAGCTTCCGGGACAGGGTTGGCAATGAGCAGTTCTTC
j_call: TRBJ2-1
v_call: TRBV5-8
d_call: TRBD1
clone_size: -

cdr3_aa: CASRETGRSNQPQHF
cdr3_nt: TGCGCCAGCAGAGAGACGGGTCGGAGCAATCAGCCCCAGCATTTT
j_call: TRBJ1-5
v_call: TRBV5-1
d_call: -
clone_size: -

cdr3_aa: CSASDRKVSEAFF
cdr3_nt: TGCAGCGCCTCCGACAGAAAGGTCTCCGAAGCTTTCTTT
j_call: TRBJ1-1
v_call: TRBV29-1
d_call: -
clone_size: -

cdr3_aa: CAGSVLNTGELFF
cdr3_nt: TGTGCCGGTAGCGTTCTGAACACCGGGGAGCTGTTTTTT
j_call: TRBJ2-2
v_call: TRBV6-6
d_call: -
clone_size: -

cdr3_aa: CASSLLRGGTEAFF
cdr3_nt: TGTGCCAGCAGCCTGCTCAGAGGGGGCACTGAAGCTTTCTTT
j_call: TRBJ1-1
v_call: TRBV11-2
d_call: -
clone_size: -

cdr3_aa: CASSWALEAFF
cdr3_nt: TGTGCCAGCAGTTGGGCTCTTGAAGCTTTCTTT
j_call: TRBJ1-1
v_call: TRBV6-1
d_call: -
clone_size: -

cdr3_aa: CACRLGRGNGYTF
cdr3_nt: TGTGCCTGCCGGTTGGGGCGCGGAAATGGCTACACCTTC
j_call: TRBJ1-2
v_call: TRBV6-5
d_call: -
clone_size: -

cdr3_aa: CASSLDPNGYGYTF
cdr3_nt: TGTGCCAGCAGCTTGGATCCCAACGGGTATGGCTACACCTTC
j_call: TRBJ1-2
v_call: TRBV5-6
d_call: -
clone_size: -

cdr3_aa: CASSPRTRGAGGHNEQFF
cdr3_nt: TGTGCCAGCTCACCAAGGACGAGAGGAGCGGGGGGGCACAATGAGCAGTTCTTC
j_call: TRBJ2-1
v_call: TRBV18
d_call: TRBD2
clone_size: -

cdr3_aa: CASSPPGTLGTYEQYF
cdr3_nt: TGTGCCAGCTCACCACCCGGGACTCTCGGGACCTACGAGCAGTACTTC
j_call: TRBJ2-7
v_call: TRBV18
d_call: -
clone_size: -

cdr3_aa: CASSARDRTYNEQFF
cdr3_nt: TGTGCCAGCAGCGCGAGGGACAGAACCTACAATGAGCAGTTCTTC
j_call: TRBJ2-1
v_call: TRBV5-5
d_call: TRBD1
clone_size: -